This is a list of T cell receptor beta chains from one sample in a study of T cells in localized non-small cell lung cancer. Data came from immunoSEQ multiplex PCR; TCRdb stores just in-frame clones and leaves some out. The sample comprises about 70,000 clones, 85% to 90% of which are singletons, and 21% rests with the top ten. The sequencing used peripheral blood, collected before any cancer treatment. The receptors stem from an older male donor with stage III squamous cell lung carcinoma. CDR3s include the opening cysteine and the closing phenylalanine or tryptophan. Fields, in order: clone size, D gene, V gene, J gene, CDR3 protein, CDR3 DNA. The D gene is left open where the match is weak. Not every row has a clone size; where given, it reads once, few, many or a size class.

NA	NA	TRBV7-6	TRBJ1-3	CASSLFISSGNTIYF	TGTGCCAGCAGCTTATTCATCAGCTCTGGAAACACCATATATTTT
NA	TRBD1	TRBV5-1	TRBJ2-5	CASSLGMGSTGAETQYF	TGCGCCAGCAGCTTGGGGATGGGGTCGACAGGGGCAGAGACCCAGTACTTC
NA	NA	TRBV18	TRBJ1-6	CASSQNSPLHF	TGTGCCAGCTCACAGAATTCACCCCTCCACTTT
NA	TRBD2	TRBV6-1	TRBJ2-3	CARAGGVNTDTQYF	TGTGCCAGGGCGGGGGGGGTAAACACAGATACGCAGTATTTT
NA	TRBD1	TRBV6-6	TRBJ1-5	CASNRDRRGLNQPQHF	TGTGCCAGTAACCGGGACAGAAGGGGGCTCAATCAGCCCCAGCATTTT
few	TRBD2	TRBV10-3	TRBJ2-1	CAISDSGGFYNEQFF	TGTGCCATCAGTGACAGCGGGGGCTTCTACAATGAGCAGTTCTTC
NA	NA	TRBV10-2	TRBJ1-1	CASSESMGTAFF	TGCGCCAGCAGTGAGTCGATGGGCACGGCGTTCTTT
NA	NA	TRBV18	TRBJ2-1	CASSPGTHTYNEQFF	TGTGCCAGCTCACCCGGGACACATACCTACAATGAGCAGTTCTTC
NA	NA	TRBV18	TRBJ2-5	CASSPRQLYQETQYF	TGTGCCAGCTCACCGAGGCAGCTTTACCAAGAGACCCAGTACTTC
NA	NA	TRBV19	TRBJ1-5	CASSTGTWRSNQPQHF	TGTGCCAGTAGTACCGGGACTTGGAGGAGCAATCAGCCCCAGCATTTT
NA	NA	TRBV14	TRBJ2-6	CASSQEGGGLSGANVLTF	TGTGCCAGCAGCCAAGAAGGAGGGGGGCTCTCTGGGGCCAACGTCCTGACTTTC
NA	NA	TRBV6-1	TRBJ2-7	CASSERGASYEQYF	TGTGCCAGCAGTGAACGGGGGGCCTCCTACGAGCAGTACTTC